This TCR beta chain was sequenced in a study of cytomegalovirus exposure and HLA in healthy donors. Study-wide points: Some V segments, including TRBV6-2 and TRBV6-3, were excluded as indistinguishable. When presence/absence was analysed, sequencing depth was taken to be roughly uniform across donors. Later on, an analysis showed TCR association rates differing by HLA locus, with DRB1 the most and HLA-C the fewest.

Germline V gene lookup returns CDR1 SGHRS and CDR2 YFSETQ. V dropped 5 bases and J dropped 5 bases, with 14 bases sitting between them. The CDR3 loop spans 13 amino acids. Researchers ran the PCR with 60 Vbeta and 13 Jbeta primers. Only in-frame clones appear in the TCRdb table, and some are missing; sequencing was by immunoSEQ multiplex PCR. This sample lists approximately 110,000 clones; its ten largest clones have approximately 1%. Comments on this clone: Its target is not known.

Specimen: PBMCs. This chain connects TRBV5-1 to TRBJ2-7, with a possible D match to TRBD1 (5 bases). This TCR derives from a man aged 18 to 30 in good health and CMV-seronegative. The CDR3 nucleotides are TGCGCCAGCAGTTATTGGCCAGGGAACGAGCAGTACTTC. It encodes CASSYWPGNEQYF.